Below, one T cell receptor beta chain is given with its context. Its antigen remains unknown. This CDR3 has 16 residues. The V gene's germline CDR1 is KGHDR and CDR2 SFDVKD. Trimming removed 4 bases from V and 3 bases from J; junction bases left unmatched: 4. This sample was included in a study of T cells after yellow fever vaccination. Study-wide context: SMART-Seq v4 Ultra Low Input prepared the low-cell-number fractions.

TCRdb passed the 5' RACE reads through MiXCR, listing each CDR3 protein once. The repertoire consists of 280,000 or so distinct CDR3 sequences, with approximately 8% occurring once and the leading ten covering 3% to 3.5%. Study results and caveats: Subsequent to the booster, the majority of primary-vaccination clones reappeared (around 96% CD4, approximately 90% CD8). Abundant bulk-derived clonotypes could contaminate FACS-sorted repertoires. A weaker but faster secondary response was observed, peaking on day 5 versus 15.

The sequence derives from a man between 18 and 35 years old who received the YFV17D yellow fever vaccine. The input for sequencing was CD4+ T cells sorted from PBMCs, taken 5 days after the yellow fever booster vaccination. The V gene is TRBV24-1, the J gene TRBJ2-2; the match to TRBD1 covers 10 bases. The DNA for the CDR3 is TGTGCCACCAGTGAAACGGGACAGGGGTACACCGGGGAGCTGTTTTTT. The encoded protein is CATSETGQGYTGELFF.